There are many counts of the clone carrying this T cell receptor beta chain. These data are taken from a study of blood T cells in healthy people across ages. CDR1 and CDR2 (germline): SGHTA, FQGNSA. The CDR3 covers 13 residues. V was cut by 3 bases and J by 7 bases, with 12 bases left in between. Together with a sample-barcoded 5' primer, a J-beta primer mix was included in a second PCR lasting roughly 6 to 12 cycles. A 12-random-nucleotide template-switch adaptor tagged each cDNA molecule. TCRdb re-derived calls from the 5' RACE reads in MiXCR, one entry per CDR3 protein. The sample yields about 500,000 distinct CDR3 sequences, less than 25% seen once. These same data were also listed under a study on T cells of mothers and their children.

This TCR was recovered from a boy between 10 and 17 years old in good health. What was sequenced was blood. V and J are TRBV7-2 and TRBJ1-1; D is uncertain. The CDR3, as DNA: TGTGCCAGCAGCTTCCTTCAAGGGTTTGAAGCTTTCTTT. Protein: CASSFLQGFEAFF.